These 31 T cell receptor beta chains were all obtained from the same sample, sequenced in a study of blood T cell repertoires in COVID-19. Data came from immunoSEQ multiplex PCR; TCRdb stores just in-frame clones and leaves some out. The sample yields approximately 200,000 clones, 84% seen once. The sequencing input was PBMCs or T cells enriched from blood (not recorded which). These receptors were obtained from a man aged 60 to 69 who had recovered from COVID-19.

The V gene is TRBV3-1 (or the pseudogene TRBV3-2), the J gene TRBJ2-1, with 7 nucleotides matching TRBD2. Trimming at V came to 6 bases and at J to 5 bases, leaving 10 bases not matched to a gene. From germline, CDR1 is LGHDT and CDR2 YNNKEL (reference sequence). The CDR3 sequence is 15 residues long. DNA for the CDR3: TGTGCCAGCAGTCCCCTGCTGGGGGGGGACAATGAGCAGTTCTTC. It specifies CASSPLLGGDNEQFF.

Turning to this clone: Other DNA sequences from this sample encode an identical CDR3 as well. The chain couples TRBV11-1 to TRBJ1-1; D gene unclear. Trimming shortened V by 3 bases and J by 1 base, and 6 bases separated the two germline ends. The V gene's germline CDR1 is SGHAT and CDR2 FQDESV (reference sequence). The CDR3 has 13 residues. For the CDR3, the DNA is TGTGCCAGCAGCTTTCGGGGGAACACTGAAGCTTTCTTT. The encoded protein is CASSFRGNTEAFF.

With respect to this clone: This CDR3 is also generated by other DNA sequences in the sample. The V call is TRBV12-3 or TRBV12-4, the J call TRBJ1-1; D ambiguous. V was shortened by 6 bases and J by 0 bases, with 8 bases between the two germline ends. CDR3 length: 13 amino acids. CDR3 sequence: CASSLTLNTEAFF. DNA for the CDR3: TGTGCCAGCAGCTTGACATTGAACACTGAAGCTTTCTTT.

J is TRBJ2-7 and V is TRBV6-5; the D is unclear. Trimming took 7 bases from V and 0 from J, leaving 10 bases between them. Germline lookup yields CDR1 MNHEY and CDR2 SVGAGI. The CDR3 is 13 residues long. The CDR3 loop reads CASNAPSSYEQYF. The CDR3, as DNA: TGTGCCAGCAACGCACCGAGCTCCTACGAGCAGTACTTC.

V is TRBV14 and J is TRBJ1-1, with D possibly TRBD1 on 6 matching bases. This CDR3 comprises 14 residues. The germline V gene has CDR1 SGHDN and CDR2 FVKESK. Trimming took off 2 bases at V and 4 bases at J, with 11 bases between the two ends. CDR3 in DNA: TGTGCCAGCAGCCAACGGGGGGGCGGCACTGAAGCTTTCTTT. Protein: CASSQRGGGTEAFF.

The CDR3 sequence is CAITEEQFF. CDR3 in DNA: TGTGCCATCACGGAGGAGCAGTTCTTC. The chain links TRBV2 to TRBJ2-1; D not resolved. Trimming removed 10 bases from V and 10 bases from J, with 8 bases in between. The V gene's germline CDR1 is SNHLY and CDR2 FYNNEI. The CDR3 loop spans 9 amino acids. Full variable domain (missing parts from reference TRBV2 and TRBJ2-1): EPEVTQTPSHQVTQMGQEVILRCVPISNHLYFYWYRQILGQKVEFLVSFYNNEISEKSEIFDDQFSVERPDGSNFTLKIRSTKLEDSAMYFCAITEEQFFGPGTRLTVL.

This chain connects TRBV18 to TRBJ1-6, with 7 bases aligning to TRBD1. V shed 3 bases and J 6 bases; nucleotides not matched to a gene: 8. Per germline, CDR1 KGHSH and CDR2 LQKENI. The length of the CDR3 is 16 residues. CDR3 in DNA: TGTGCCAGCTCACCGGGGGCGGACAGGTTTAATTCACCCCTCCACTTT. This gives the protein CASSPGADRFNSPLHF.

This clone was observed a handful of times. The chain combines TRBV19 with TRBJ2-1; 7 bases align to TRBD1. The CDR3 loop spans 17 amino acids. Germline CDR1 LNHDA, CDR2 SQIVND (reference sequence). With 1 base clipped from V and 4 bases from J, the junction kept 10 bases outside the gene matches. The CDR3 protein is CASSIGLQTRGYNEQFF. The CDR3 DNA reads TGTGCCAGTAGTATAGGTCTACAGACCAGGGGGTACAATGAGCAGTTCTTC.

The chain has TRBV19 and TRBJ1-2, with TRBD1 matching 9 bases. Trimming took 4 bases from V and 4 from J; bases not matched to a gene: 7. The CDR3 runs 15 residues. The germline V gene encodes CDR1 LNHDA and CDR2 SQIVND (reference sequence). The CDR3: CASSTGQGQGYGYTF. In DNA form, the CDR3 reads TGTGCCAGTAGTACAGGACAGGGGCAAGGCTATGGCTACACCTTC.

This sequence joins TRBV5-1 and TRBJ2-5, with 8 bases identical to TRBD1. Trimming took 0 bases from V and 6 from J; bases not matched to a gene: 7. CDR3 length: 15 residues. Germline V gene data show CDR1 as SGHRS and CDR2 as YFSETQ. CDR3 sequence (DNA): TGCGCCAGCAGCTTGGGACAGGGGATCGAGCAGACCCAGTACTTC. This codes for CASSLGQGIEQTQYF.

The chain is built from TRBV4-3 and TRBJ1-2; possible D gene TRBD1, 6 bases. The CDR3 is made up of 14 amino acids. The V gene lost 5 bases and the J gene lost 3 bases, with 13 bases spanning the gap. Looked up from germline, CDR1 is LGHNA and CDR2 is YSLEER. The CDR3 sequence is CASSDRTTDYGYTF. CDR3 DNA: TGCGCCAGCAGCGACAGGACAACCGACTATGGCTACACCTTC.

This clone was counted only a few times. The gene calls are TRBV4-3 and TRBJ1-2; the D is unclear. Trimming took off 4 bases at V and 4 bases at J, with 10 bases between the two ends. Germline lookup yields CDR1 LGHNA and CDR2 YSLEER. The CDR3 length is 13 residues. CDR3 sequence reads: CASSLTRGYGYTF. CDR3 DNA sequence: TGCGCCAGCAGCCTTACTAGAGGCTATGGCTACACCTTC.

The chain combines TRBV28 with TRBJ1-2; D gene uncertain. Germline V CDR1 and CDR2: MDHEN, SYDVKM. Trimming cost V 4 bases and J 1 base, with 16 bases left between them. This CDR3 contains 16 residues. As DNA, the CDR3 is TGTGCCAGCAGTTCACCCCAAGGTGGCGGTAACTATGGCTACACCTTC. Its protein product is CASSSPQGGGNYGYTF.

This chain joins TRBV12-5 and TRBJ1-2; 7 bases map to TRBD1. V lost 6 bases, J lost 6 bases, and 7 bases stayed unmatched. CDR3 length equals 13 residues. Germline V gives CDR1 LGHNT, CDR2 FRNRAP. The CDR3 nucleotides read TGTGCTAGTGGGTCGACAGGGTCCAATGGCTACACCTTC. Protein product: CASGSTGSNGYTF.

V is TRBV11-3 and J is TRBJ2-3, with TRBD1 matching 8 bases. This CDR3 contains 13 residues. V shed 1 base, J shed 14 bases, and the junction held 8 bases outside the gene matches. In germline, CDR1 is SGHNT, CDR2 YENEEA. The CDR3 region has the DNA TGTGCCAGCAGCTTAGGGGGACAGGCAATTATGTATTTT. It specifies CASSLGGQAIMYF.

In its sample, this clone was seen a few times. This chain links TRBV11-3 with TRBJ1-6, with TRBD1 as a possible D gene (5 bases). Germline loops: CDR1 SGHNT, CDR2 YENEEA. The CDR3 totals 15 residues. Trimming stripped 0 bases from V and 4 bases from J, with 7 bases between. In DNA form, the CDR3 reads TGTGCCAGCAGCTTAGAGGGGGGTTATAATTCACCCCTCCACTTT. It yields the protein CASSLEGGYNSPLHF.

This chain connects TRBV10-2 to TRBJ1-1; D may be TRBD1 (6 bases). The length of the CDR3 is 13 residues. With 1 base removed from V and 7 bases from J, the gap between germline ends came to 10 bases. From germline, CDR1 is WSHSY and CDR2 SAAADI. DNA for the CDR3: TGCGCCAGCAGTGAGTACAGGGTGGGTGAAGCTTTCTTT. It codes for CASSEYRVGEAFF.

The chain links TRBV5-1 to TRBJ1-5, with D possibly TRBD1 on 6 matching bases. V lost 0 bases and J lost 1, with 11 bases in between. This CDR3 contains 16 residues. CDR1 is SGHRS and CDR2 is YFSETQ in the germline V gene. The CDR3 loop is CASSLDRGQSNQPQHF. The DNA of the CDR3 is TGCGCCAGCAGCTTGGATAGAGGACAGAGCAATCAGCCCCAGCATTTT.

The chain joins TRBV4-2 to TRBJ1-5; possibly TRBD1 for D (6 bases). The germline V and J ends were trimmed by 0 bases and 4 bases, with 19 bases remaining between them. Germline CDR1 LGHNA, CDR2 YNFKEQ. CDR3 length: 18 amino acids. The CDR3 DNA is TGTGCCAGCAGCCAAGATCATCGTCCGACAGGCGGAAATCAGCCCCAGCATTTT. This translates into CASSQDHRPTGGNQPQHF.

About this clone itself: Other DNA sequences from this sample encode an identical CDR3 as well. The J gene is TRBJ1-5, the V gene TRBV16, with 8 nucleotides matching TRBD1. CDR1 and CDR2 from the germline V gene are KGHSY and FQNENV. With 4 bases clipped from V and 7 bases from J, the junction kept 6 bases outside the gene matches. This CDR3 contains 14 residues. The CDR3 region has the DNA TGTGCCAGCAGCCCTGGACAGGGTGGACAGCCCCAGCATTTT. Translation: CASSPGQGGQPQHF.

This clone was found once. This chain joins TRBV19 and TRBJ2-3; 9 nucleotides match TRBD1. Germline CDR1 and CDR2: LNHDA and SQIVND (reference sequence). This CDR3 region has 17 residues. Unmatched junction bases numbered 10, after V lost 6 bases and J lost 0 bases. The CDR3: CASRGVKGTGSTDTQYF. The CDR3, as DNA: TGTGCCAGTAGGGGGGTTAAGGGGACAGGGAGCACAGATACGCAGTATTTT.

This clone appeared a few times. The V and J genes are TRBV24-1 and TRBJ2-5; no definite D call. V lost 4 bases, J lost 2 bases, and 13 bases lay in between. In germline, CDR1 is KGHDR, CDR2 SFDVKD. The CDR3 sequence is 15 residues long. The CDR3 DNA sequence: TGTGCCACCAGTGACCCTCTAGATCCTCAAGAGACCCAGTACTTC. It encodes CATSDPLDPQETQYF.

Notes on this clone: One junction end disagrees with the germline gene, perhaps due to a read error. The chain uses TRBV2 and TRBJ2-5; the D gene is possibly TRBD2 (7 bases). The germline CDR1 and CDR2 sequences are SNHLY and FYNNEI. There are 15 residues in the CDR3. The CDR3 nucleotides read TGTGCCAGCAGTGATTTAGGCGGGGGCCAAGGGACCCAGTACTTC. This encodes CASSDLGGGQGTQYF.

This chain connects TRBV18 to TRBJ1-3; perhaps TRBD1 as D (5 bases). CDR3 length equals 14 residues. V was trimmed by 4 bases and J by 2 bases, leaving 9 bases between them. Per the germline V gene, CDR1 is KGHSH and CDR2 is LQKENI. CDR3 in amino acids: CASSLQGAGNTIYF. The CDR3 nucleotides are TGTGCCAGCTCACTCCAGGGTGCTGGAAACACCATATATTTT.

The chain carries TRBV5-5 and TRBJ2-7; 10 bases fit TRBD1. Germline CDR1 SGHKS, CDR2 YYEKEE (reference sequence). The J segment lost 3 bases and the V segment lost 2 bases, leaving 11 bases of the junction unmatched. This CDR3 is built from 17 residues. For the CDR3, the DNA is TGTGCCAGCAGCTTTTCCCCACATTGGACAGGGGGCTACGAGCAGTACTTC. Translation: CASSFSPHWTGGYEQYF.

V gene TRBV4-2 combines with J gene TRBJ2-2, with 15 bases identical to TRBD2. The CDR3 spans 20 residues. Unmatched junction bases numbered 10, after V lost 1 base and J lost 4 bases. Germline V gene data show CDR1 as LGHNA and CDR2 as YNFKEQ. The CDR3 protein is CASSQAVGLAGGRGTGELFF. Written as DNA, the CDR3 is TGTGCCAGCAGCCAAGCGGTCGGACTAGCGGGGGGGCGGGGCACCGGGGAGCTGTTTTTT.

Turning to this clone: The same CDR3 arises from other DNA sequences in this sample as well. The chain has TRBV3-1 (or the pseudogene TRBV3-2) and TRBJ1-6; 7 bases match TRBD1. V lost 4 bases, J lost 5 bases, and 2 bases stayed unmatched. Germline V gives CDR1 LGHDT, CDR2 YNNKEL (reference sequence). The CDR3 runs 14 residues. The CDR3, as DNA: TGTGCCAGCAGCCTGGGACAGCATAATTCACCCCTCCACTTT. Its protein product is CASSLGQHNSPLHF.

This clone was seen once. V gene TRBV18 combines with J gene TRBJ2-3; D possibly corresponds to TRBD1 (5 bases). The V gene's germline CDR1 is KGHSH and CDR2 LQKENI. Trimming shortened V by 0 bases and J by 3 bases, and 13 bases separated the two germline ends. This CDR3 has 16 residues. CDR3 loop: CASSPPSKGRTDTQYF. The CDR3 DNA reads as TGTGCCAGCTCACCACCGTCTAAGGGGCGGACAGATACGCAGTATTTT. The full variable domain, completed using reference TRBV18 and TRBJ2-3, is NAGVMQNPRHLVRRRGQEARLRCSPMKGHSHVYWYRQLPEEGLKFMVYLQKENIIDESGMPKERFSAEFPKEGPSILRIQQVVRGDSAAYFCASSPPSKGRTDTQYFGPGTRLTVL.

This chain connects TRBV19 to TRBJ1-3; 10 nucleotides agree with TRBD1. This CDR3 comprises 17 residues. The trim removed 5 bases at V and 4 bases at J, leaving 11 bases unmatched. Germline-derived CDR1 and CDR2 are LNHDA and SQIVND (reference sequence). The CDR3 DNA reads as TGTGCCAGTAGTGCTAAACCGGGACAGGGGAGCGGAAACACCATATATTTT. Amino acids: CASSAKPGQGSGNTIYF.

The V call is TRBV7-3, the J call TRBJ2-5, with 7 bases identical to TRBD1. The CDR3 extends over 14 amino acids. Germline-derived CDR1 and CDR2 are SGHTA and FQGTGA. The V gene end was trimmed by 5 bases and the J gene end by 4 bases; junction bases not matched to a gene: 7. CDR3 DNA: TGTGCCAGCAGCCTAAGACAGGGACGAGAGACCCAGTACTTC. Translating it yields CASSLRQGRETQYF.

CDR3 sequence: CASSQVETGGCCCNSPLHF. The CDR3 bases are TGTGCCAGCAGCCAAGTAGAAACAGGGGGCTGTTGTTGTAATTCACCCCTCCACTTT. The chain combines TRBV3-1 (or the pseudogene TRBV3-2) with TRBJ1-6; 9 bases align to TRBD1. With V trimmed by 1 base and J by 6 bases, 13 bases remained unmatched. Germline-derived CDR1 and CDR2 are LGHDT and YNNKEL (reference sequence). CDR3 size: 19 residues.